This is a list of T cell receptor beta chains from one sample in a study of blood T cell repertoires in COVID-19. TCRdb's copy holds only in-frame clones and misses some; the assay was immunoSEQ multiplex PCR. The sample shows over 250,000 clones, roughly 90% of them seen only once. Sequencing used peripheral blood. The receptors shown here come from a man in his fifties or sixties who had recovered from COVID-19. Each CDR3 is given with its conserved first and last residue. The D gene is left open where the match is weak. Size values are once, few and many counts, or a class for expanded clones, and some rows have none.

CDR3aa: CAIGGGGLTGELFF
CDR3nt: TGTGCCATCGGGGGGGGCGGACTCACCGGGGAGCTGTTTTTT
v_gene: TRBV19
d_gene: TRBD2
len: 14
abundance: few
j_gene: TRBJ2-2

CDR3aa: CASSSTGGELFF
CDR3nt: TGTGCCAGCAGTTCCACGGGGGGGGAGCTGTTTTTT
v_gene: TRBV12-3/TRBV12-4
d_gene: NA
len: 12
abundance: NA
j_gene: TRBJ2-2

CDR3aa: CASSSAGQNYGYTF
CDR3nt: TGTGCCAGCAGTTCGGCCGGACAGAACTATGGCTACACCTTC
v_gene: TRBV5-4
d_gene: NA
len: 14
abundance: NA
j_gene: TRBJ1-2

CDR3aa: CASSLGQGSYGYTF
CDR3nt: TGCGCCAGCAGCCTGGGACAGGGTAGCTATGGCTACACCTTC
v_gene: TRBV5-1
d_gene: TRBD1
len: 14
abundance: NA
j_gene: TRBJ1-2

CDR3aa: CAIPRSGSSTDTQYF
CDR3nt: TGTGCCATCCCACGGAGCGGCTCTAGCACAGATACGCAGTATTTT
v_gene: TRBV2
d_gene: NA
len: 15
abundance: NA
j_gene: TRBJ2-3

CDR3aa: CASSRTQLKNTEAFF
CDR3nt: TGTGCCAGCAGCCGGACACAGCTGAAGAACACTGAAGCTTTCTTT
v_gene: TRBV3-1/TRBV3-2
d_gene: NA
len: 15
abundance: few
j_gene: TRBJ1-1

CDR3aa: CASSLAGASYNEQFF
CDR3nt: TGTGCCAGCAGTTTAGCTGGGGCCTCCTACAATGAGCAGTTCTTC
v_gene: TRBV27
d_gene: NA
len: 15
abundance: NA
j_gene: TRBJ2-1

CDR3aa: CATKRWADEQYF
CDR3nt: TGTGCCACCAAAAGGTGGGCAGACGAGCAGTACTTC
v_gene: TRBV2
d_gene: NA
len: 12
abundance: NA
j_gene: TRBJ2-7

CDR3aa: CASPRGGRAGDTGELFF
CDR3nt: TGCGCCAGCCCTAGGGGCGGCAGGGCAGGGGACACCGGGGAGCTGTTTTTT
v_gene: TRBV5-1
d_gene: NA
len: 17
abundance: NA
j_gene: TRBJ2-2

CDR3aa: CAISDPLGLAGAKQETQYF
CDR3nt: TGTGCCATCAGTGATCCACTAGGACTAGCGGGGGCCAAGCAGGAGACCCAGTACTTC
v_gene: TRBV10-3
d_gene: TRBD2
len: 19
abundance: NA
j_gene: TRBJ2-5

CDR3aa: CASSTQGAIGEAFF
CDR3nt: TGTGCCAGTAGTACACAGGGGGCAATCGGTGAAGCTTTCTTT
v_gene: TRBV19
d_gene: TRBD1
len: 14
abundance: NA
j_gene: TRBJ1-1

CDR3aa: CASSPRSGNTQYF
CDR3nt: TGTGCCAGCAGCCCCAGGTCAGGGAATACGCAGTATTTT
v_gene: TRBV5-6
d_gene: NA
len: 13
abundance: once
j_gene: TRBJ2-3

CDR3aa: CASSATSGGPSDTQYF
CDR3nt: TGTGCCAGCAGTGCGACTAGCGGGGGGCCCTCAGATACGCAGTATTTT
v_gene: TRBV6-1
d_gene: TRBD2
len: 16
abundance: NA
j_gene: TRBJ2-3

CDR3aa: CSVTGYRETQYF
CDR3nt: TGCAGCGTGACAGGGTACCGGGAGACCCAGTACTTC
v_gene: TRBV29-1
d_gene: TRBD1
len: 12
abundance: NA
j_gene: TRBJ2-5

CDR3aa: CASSFGLNNQPQHF
CDR3nt: TGTGCCAGCAGCTTCGGACTGAACAATCAGCCCCAGCATTTT
v_gene: TRBV5-6
d_gene: NA
len: 14
abundance: NA
j_gene: TRBJ1-5

CDR3aa: CASSLPGHKLYNEQFF
CDR3nt: TGTGCCAGCAGCTTGCCGGGACACAAATTATACAATGAGCAGTTCTTC
v_gene: TRBV5-8
d_gene: NA
len: 16
abundance: NA
j_gene: TRBJ2-1

CDR3aa: CASSRSPRADTQYF
CDR3nt: TGTGCCAGCAGCCGGAGTCCCAGGGCCGATACGCAGTATTTT
v_gene: TRBV4-2
d_gene: NA
len: 14
abundance: many
j_gene: TRBJ2-3

CDR3aa: CASSQDISGRSNSPLHF
CDR3nt: TGTGCCAGCAGCCAAGATATAAGCGGGAGGTCGAATTCACCCCTCCACTTT
v_gene: TRBV3-1/TRBV3-2
d_gene: NA
len: 17
abundance: NA
j_gene: TRBJ1-6

CDR3aa: CASSLGASTGELFF
CDR3nt: TGCGCCAGCAGCTTGGGGGCCTCAACCGGGGAGCTGTTTTTT
v_gene: TRBV5-1
d_gene: NA
len: 14
abundance: NA
j_gene: TRBJ2-2

CDR3aa: CASSTGGYQPQHF
CDR3nt: TGTGCCAGCAGTACAGGGGGATATCAGCCCCAGCATTTT
v_gene: TRBV6-5
d_gene: TRBD1
len: 13
abundance: NA
j_gene: TRBJ1-5

CDR3aa: CASSDFTEAFF
CDR3nt: TGTGCCAGCAGCGACTTCACTGAAGCTTTCTTT
v_gene: TRBV2
d_gene: NA
len: 11
abundance: NA
j_gene: TRBJ1-1

CDR3aa: CANIGTPYEQYF
CDR3nt: TGTGCCAACATCGGGACTCCCTACGAGCAGTACTTC
v_gene: TRBV21-1
d_gene: NA
len: 12
abundance: NA
j_gene: TRBJ2-7

CDR3aa: CASSRTSSEQFF
CDR3nt: TGTGCCAGCAGCCGGACTAGTTCTGAGCAGTTCTTC
v_gene: TRBV12-3/TRBV12-4
d_gene: TRBD2
len: 12
abundance: NA
j_gene: TRBJ2-1

CDR3aa: CASSFGGGGRGEQYF
CDR3nt: TGTGCCAGCAGCTTCGGGGGCGGGGGCAGAGGCGAGCAGTACTTC
v_gene: TRBV7-6
d_gene: NA
len: 15
abundance: NA
j_gene: TRBJ2-7

CDR3aa: CSASRSGGNSPLHF
CDR3nt: TGCAGTGCTAGTCGGTCAGGGGGCAATTCACCCCTCCACTTT
v_gene: TRBV20-1
d_gene: TRBD1
len: 14
abundance: NA
j_gene: TRBJ1-6

CDR3aa: CASSFGSANEKLFF
CDR3nt: TGCGCCAGCAGCTTCGGCAGCGCAAATGAAAAACTGTTTTTT
v_gene: TRBV5-1
d_gene: NA
len: 14
abundance: NA
j_gene: TRBJ1-4

CDR3aa: CASSYGGGQEKLFF
CDR3nt: TGTGCCAGCAGTTACGGAGGGGGCCAGGAAAAACTGTTTTTT
v_gene: TRBV6-5
d_gene: TRBD1
len: 14
abundance: NA
j_gene: TRBJ1-4

CDR3aa: CASSEGQSAGELFF
CDR3nt: TGTGCCAGCAGCGAGGGACAGTCTGCCGGGGAGCTGTTTTTT
v_gene: TRBV7-9
d_gene: TRBD1
len: 14
abundance: few
j_gene: TRBJ2-2

CDR3aa: CASSFDSNYGYTF
CDR3nt: TGTGCCAGCAGTTTCGACAGCAACTATGGCTACACCTTC
v_gene: TRBV12-3/TRBV12-4
d_gene: NA
len: 13
abundance: NA
j_gene: TRBJ1-2

CDR3aa: CASSLRDYEQYF
CDR3nt: TGTGCCAGCAGCTTGAGGGACTACGAGCAGTACTTC
v_gene: TRBV7-8
d_gene: NA
len: 12
abundance: once
j_gene: TRBJ2-7

CDR3aa: CASSLKLHSYNEQFF
CDR3nt: TGTGCCAGCAGTTTAAAGCTTCACTCCTACAATGAGCAGTTCTTC
v_gene: TRBV27
d_gene: NA
len: 15
abundance: NA
j_gene: TRBJ2-1

CDR3aa: CASSHGQNEKLFF
CDR3nt: TGTGCCAGTAGCCATGGACAGAATGAAAAACTGTTTTTT
v_gene: TRBV19
d_gene: NA
len: 13
abundance: NA
j_gene: TRBJ1-4

CDR3aa: CVSSQALGTGGVHGYTF
CDR3nt: TGTGTCAGCAGCCAAGCCCTGGGGACAGGGGGCGTCCATGGCTACACCTTC
v_gene: TRBV4-2
d_gene: TRBD1
len: 17
abundance: once
j_gene: TRBJ1-2

CDR3aa: CASSPREEAFF
CDR3nt: TGTGCCAGCTCACCACGGGAGGAAGCTTTCTTT
v_gene: TRBV18
d_gene: NA
len: 11
abundance: NA
j_gene: TRBJ1-1

CDR3aa: CASSFSGNGYTF
CDR3nt: TGTGCCAGCAGTTTTTCAGGGAACGGCTACACCTTC
v_gene: TRBV12-3/TRBV12-4
d_gene: NA
len: 12
abundance: NA
j_gene: TRBJ1-2

CDR3aa: CASSRNRGDYNEQFF
CDR3nt: TGTGCCAGCAGCCGGAACAGGGGAGACTACAATGAGCAGTTCTTC
v_gene: TRBV6-5
d_gene: TRBD1
len: 15
abundance: NA
j_gene: TRBJ2-1

CDR3aa: CASSLGQVQETQYF
CDR3nt: TGCGCCAGCAGCTTGGGACAGGTACAAGAGACCCAGTACTTC
v_gene: TRBV5-1
d_gene: NA
len: 14
abundance: NA
j_gene: TRBJ2-5

CDR3aa: CASSSGEGEAFF
CDR3nt: TGTGCCAGCAGCTCAGGGGAGGGTGAAGCTTTCTTT
v_gene: TRBV7-9
d_gene: NA
len: 12
abundance: NA
j_gene: TRBJ1-1

CDR3aa: CASRVDRTSNQPQHF
CDR3nt: TGTGCCAGCAGGGTCGACAGGACGAGCAATCAGCCCCAGCATTTT
v_gene: TRBV2
d_gene: NA
len: 15
abundance: NA
j_gene: TRBJ1-5

CDR3aa: CAWSVVSNQPQHF
CDR3nt: TGTGCCTGGAGTGTCGTTAGCAATCAGCCCCAGCATTTT
v_gene: TRBV30
d_gene: NA
len: 13
abundance: NA
j_gene: TRBJ1-5

CDR3aa: CASSERGGLSYEQYF
CDR3nt: TGTGCCAGCAGTGAACGCGGGGGGCTCTCCTACGAGCAGTACTTC
v_gene: TRBV6-1
d_gene: TRBD2
len: 15
abundance: NA
j_gene: TRBJ2-7

CDR3aa: CASSPGHSYNQPQHF
CDR3nt: TGTGCCAGCTCACCAGGACACAGCTACAATCAGCCCCAGCATTTT
v_gene: TRBV18
d_gene: NA
len: 15
abundance: NA
j_gene: TRBJ1-5

CDR3aa: CASSLQGYEQYF
CDR3nt: TGTGCCAGCTCACTACAGGGGTACGAGCAGTACTTC
v_gene: TRBV18
d_gene: TRBD1
len: 12
abundance: once
j_gene: TRBJ2-7

CDR3aa: CSAPDRGRITDTQYF
CDR3nt: TGCAGCGCCCCAGACAGGGGGCGGATCACAGATACGCAGTATTTT
v_gene: TRBV29-1
d_gene: TRBD1
len: 15
abundance: once
j_gene: TRBJ2-3

CDR3aa: CASSQVSGTNQPQHF
CDR3nt: TGTGCCAGCAGCCAAGTTAGCGGGACAAATCAGCCCCAGCATTTT
v_gene: TRBV4-2
d_gene: NA
len: 15
abundance: NA
j_gene: TRBJ1-5

CDR3aa: CASSRDSFRDEQYF
CDR3nt: TGTGCCAGCAGTCGGGACAGTTTCCGTGACGAGCAGTACTTC
v_gene: TRBV27
d_gene: TRBD1
len: 14
abundance: NA
j_gene: TRBJ2-7